These 24 T cell receptor beta chains were all obtained from the same sample, sequenced in a study of OX40 agonist ivuxolimab in advanced cancers. Sequencing was performed with immunoSEQ multiplex PCR; in TCRdb, only in-frame clones are kept and a portion is missing. The sample includes some 70,000 clones, almost 85% of them seen just once. The input for sequencing was CD4+ or CD8+ T cells sorted from blood, taken in a trial of the OX40 agonist ivuxolimab. The receptors here all came from an adult with an advanced solid tumor such as melanoma, head and neck, liver or kidney cancer.

The V gene is TRBV6-4, the J gene TRBJ2-7, with TRBD1 matching 7 bases. The CDR3 is 16 residues long. V trimming: 0 bases; J trimming: 2 bases; junction bases outside the gene matches: 7. Per the germline V gene, CDR1 is MRHNA and CDR2 is SNTAGT. CDR3 nucleotide sequence: TGTGCCAGCAGTGACTCGAAGGGGGCGGGCACCTACGAGCAGTACTTC. Residues: CASSDSKGAGTYEQYF.

In its sample, this clone was seen once. The rearrangement uses TRBV11-1 and TRBJ1-1, with a tentative D call TRBD1 (6 bases). Trimming took 5 bases from V and 7 from J, leaving 17 bases between them. The CDR3 loop spans 14 amino acids. Germline V gene lookup returns CDR1 SGHAT and CDR2 FQDESV (reference sequence). The CDR3 nucleotides read TGTGCCAGCAGCCTCCTGACAGGTATCGGTGAAGCTTTCTTT. Encoded protein: CASSLLTGIGEAFF. Complete variable domain (other parts from reference TRBV11-1 and TRBJ1-1): EAEVAQSPRYKITEKSQAVAFWCDPISGHATLYWYRQILGQGPELLVQFQDESVVDDSQLPKDRFSAERLKGVDSTLKIQPAELGDSAMYLCASSLLTGIGEAFFGQGTRLTVV.

V usage is TRBV6-5 and J usage is TRBJ1-2; a weak D match, TRBD1 (6 bases). CDR1 is MNHEY and CDR2 is SVGAGI in the germline V gene. The CDR3 spans 12 residues. The ends were cut back, 9 bases at V and 4 bases at J, with 12 bases in the middle. Here the CDR3 DNA reads TGTGCCAGTTCAACAGGGATCTATGGCTACACCTTC. Protein product: CASSTGIYGYTF.

V and J are TRBV5-1 and TRBJ2-7; 9 bases align to TRBD2. This CDR3 is built from 15 residues. Germline CDR1 and CDR2: SGHRS and YFSETQ. Trimming at V came to 0 bases and at J to 1 base, leaving 2 bases not matched to a gene. In DNA, the CDR3 is TGCGCCAGCAGCTTGGCCAGCGGGGGGTCCTACGAGCAGTACTTC. This encodes CASSLASGGSYEQYF.

The J gene is TRBJ2-7, the V gene TRBV18; 11 bases are a match to TRBD2. CDR3 length: 15 residues. CDR1 is KGHSH, CDR2 LQKENI, per germline. The trim removed 5 bases at V and 2 bases at J, leaving 5 bases unmatched. The CDR3 bases are TGTGCCAGCTCAACTTCTAGCGGGGGGACCTACGAGCAGTACTTC. Translating gives CASSTSSGGTYEQYF.

This chain connects TRBV25-1 to TRBJ2-3; D may be TRBD2 (7 bases). Germline CDR1 is MGHDK and CDR2 is SYGVNS. The CDR3 spans 16 residues. V was pared by 2 bases and J by 5 bases, with 17 bases between. The CDR3, as DNA: TGTGCCAGCAGTGAAGGGTTGCGGGGGCAGGGAGATACGCAGTATTTT. The encoded protein is CASSEGLRGQGDTQYF.

The chain uses TRBV19 and TRBJ2-5, with D unclear. The CDR3 has 15 amino acids. The germline CDR1 and CDR2 sequences are LNHDA and SQIVND (reference sequence). Trimming pared 1 base from V and 6 bases from J, leaving 15 bases between. DNA of the CDR3: TGTGCCAGTAGTATAGGGGATAACCCTCCGAAGACCCAGTACTTC. Translated, it gives CASSIGDNPPKTQYF. Full variable domain (missing parts from reference TRBV19 and TRBJ2-5): DGGITQSPKYLFRKEGQNVTLSCEQNLNHDAMYWYRQDPGQGLRLIYYSQIVNDFQKGDIAEGYSVSREKKESFPLTVTSAQKNPTAFYLCASSIGDNPPKTQYFGPGTRLLVL.

This rearrangement joins TRBV7-2 to TRBJ1-2, with TRBD1 as a possible D gene (6 bases). The germline V gene has CDR1 SGHTA and CDR2 FQGNSA. The V end was cut by 6 bases, the J end by 8 bases, with 16 bases between. The CDR3 has 13 residues. The CDR3 nucleotides read TGTGCCAGCAGTTATACAGGGACGGGGGGCTACACCTTC. It is translated as CASSYTGTGGYTF.

The V gene is TRBV7-3, the J gene TRBJ2-1; maybe TRBD1 (5 bases). CDR1 SGHTA and CDR2 FQGTGA come from the germline V gene. V was clipped by 4 bases and J by 4 bases, with 8 bases between them. This CDR3 has 13 amino acids. Written as DNA, the CDR3 is TGTGCCAGCAGCTCCTCAGGGTACAATGAGCAGTTCTTC. Protein product: CASSSSGYNEQFF.

V gene TRBV7-6 combines with J gene TRBJ2-2; D possibly corresponds to TRBD2 (5 bases). Germline CDR1 and CDR2: SGHVS and FNYEAQ. The CDR3 totals 14 residues. V lost 6 bases, J lost 7 bases, and 15 bases lay in between. The CDR3 region has the DNA TGTGCCAGCAGGACGAGCGGAGCGGTCGGGGAGCTGTTTTTT. Translated, it gives CASRTSGAVGELFF.

V and J are TRBV11-2 and TRBJ1-6; 8 bases line up with TRBD1. The J segment lost 9 bases and the V segment lost 5 bases, leaving 15 bases of the junction unmatched. Germline CDR1 SGHAT, CDR2 FQNNGV. The CDR3 is made up of 17 amino acids. Here the CDR3 reads CASSILGQGQGRSPLHF. CDR3 nucleotides: TGTGCCAGCAGCATCCTAGGACAGGGTCAAGGCCGTTCACCCCTCCACTTT.

J is TRBJ1-1 and V is TRBV7-2, with D unclear. With 7 bases removed from V and 7 bases from J, the gap between germline ends came to 19 bases. The CDR3 has 14 residues. Germline assignment: CDR1 SGHTA and CDR2 FQGNSA. The chain's CDR3 is CASIPVGMNSEAFF. For the CDR3, the DNA is TGTGCCAGCATCCCTGTGGGGATGAATAGTGAAGCTTTCTTT.

This chain links TRBV29-1 with TRBJ1-1; no firm D call. Between the trimmed V and J ends, which lost 1 base and 0 bases, there was a span of 9 bases. This CDR3 has 14 residues. Germline CDR1 SQVTM, CDR2 ANQGSEA. DNA of the CDR3: TGCAGCGTTGAAGGCCCGTTGATGAACACTGAAGCTTTCTTT. This codes for CSVEGPLMNTEAFF.

Details on this clone: The same CDR3 arises from other DNA sequences in this sample as well. This chain uses TRBV7-9 with TRBJ2-5; D unclear. The CDR3 length is 12 residues. Trimming cost V 1 base and J 5 bases, with 5 bases left between them. Germline V CDR1 and CDR2: SEHNR, FQNEAQ (reference sequence). Here the CDR3 reads CASSLVGETQYF. CDR3 bases: TGTGCCAGCAGCTTAGTAGGGGAGACCCAGTACTTC.

CDR3 nucleotide sequence: TGCGCCAGCAGCCAAGATCATTCTTCGGGGCAGGGGTACGCTGAAGCTTTCTTT. It yields the protein CASSQDHSSGQGYAEAFF. The V call is TRBV4-3, the J call TRBJ1-1, with a tentative D call TRBD1 (6 bases). V lost 0 bases, J lost 6 bases, and 23 bases lay in between. This CDR3 is built from 18 residues. Germline lookup yields CDR1 LGHNA and CDR2 YSLEER.

The rearrangement uses TRBV5-1 and TRBJ1-3; TRBD1 might be the D (6 bases). The CDR3 runs 17 residues. Trimming shortened V by 0 bases and J by 0 bases, and 13 bases separated the two germline ends. Germline values: CDR1 SGHRS, CDR2 YFSETQ. CDR3 protein: CASSLVGGQNSGNTIYF. The CDR3 DNA reads TGCGCCAGCAGCTTGGTAGGAGGACAGAACTCTGGAAACACCATATATTTT.

J is TRBJ1-4 and V is TRBV5-1; 9 bases line up with TRBD1. The ends lost 2 bases at V and 8 bases at J; junction bases unmatched: 7. The CDR3 totals 15 residues. Germline V CDR1 and CDR2: SGHRS, YFSETQ. The CDR3 bases are TGCGCCAGCAGCTTAGGACAGGGGAAGGGGGAAAAACTGTTTTTT. This codes for CASSLGQGKGEKLFF.

The CDR3 nucleotides are TGCAGCGTTGAAGGACTAGCGGGCCAGTCCTACAATGAGCAGTTCTTC. Protein product: CSVEGLAGQSYNEQFF. V and J are TRBV29-1 and TRBJ2-1; 10 bases fit TRBD2. The CDR3 has 16 amino acids. Germline CDR1 SQVTM, CDR2 ANQGSEA. Germline trimming cut 1 base from V and 1 base from J; bases unmatched to any gene: 4.

The CDR3 DNA reads as TGTGCCAGCAGTTCCGGGACTCGCGGAAACACCATATATTTT. This translates into CASSSGTRGNTIYF. The chain links TRBV6-5 to TRBJ1-3, with TRBD1 as a possible D gene (5 bases). From germline, CDR1 is MNHEY and CDR2 SVGAGI. The germline V and J ends were trimmed by 4 bases and 4 bases, with 11 bases remaining between them. This CDR3 spans 14 amino acids.

CDR3 region: CASSLVNGYQETQYF. CDR3 in DNA: TGTGCCAGCAGCTTAGTCAATGGGTACCAAGAGACCCAGTACTTC. The chain recombines TRBV7-2 with TRBJ2-5; the D is unclear. In germline, CDR1 is SGHTA, CDR2 FQGNSA. Trimming stripped 1 base from V and 0 bases from J, with 9 bases between. This CDR3 is 15 amino acids long.

The gene calls are TRBV29-1 and TRBJ2-1; 14 bases are shared with TRBD2. The V segment lost 4 bases and the J segment 1 base; nucleotides outside the gene matches: 9. CDR1 SQVTM and CDR2 ANQGSEA come from the germline V gene. The CDR3 runs 18 residues. Here the CDR3 reads CSVVGLGTSGRSYNEQFF. The CDR3 DNA is TGCAGCGTTGTTGGGCTAGGGACTAGCGGGAGATCCTACAATGAGCAGTTCTTC.

V is TRBV5-4 and J is TRBJ2-5; a possible D gene is TRBD2 (6 bases). With 4 bases removed from V and 7 bases from J, the gap between germline ends came to 14 bases. This CDR3 is 13 amino acids long. Germline CDR1 is SGHNT and CDR2 is YYREEE (reference sequence). CDR3 sequence (DNA): TGTGCCAGCAGCCGGGACTCGGATGGGACCCAGTACTTC. It is translated as CASSRDSDGTQYF.

The chain links TRBV9 to TRBJ2-1; 11 positions match TRBD2. Germline V gene lookup returns CDR1 SGDLS and CDR2 YYNGEE. Germline trimming cut 3 bases from V and 10 bases from J; bases unmatched to any gene: 12. CDR3 length: 16 amino acids. CDR3 nucleotides: TGTGCCAGCAGCGGAATAATAGCGGGGGGGCCTGGAGAGCAGTTCTTC. Translating gives CASSGIIAGGPGEQFF.

V and J are TRBV7-9 and TRBJ2-6; D is perhaps TRBD1 or TRBD2 (6 bases each). The CDR3 runs to 17 residues. The V and J ends lost 1 base and 0 bases respectively, with 10 bases between them. CDR1 and CDR2 from the germline V gene are SEHNR and FQNEAQ (reference sequence). The CDR3 protein is CASSLGRGNSGANVLTF. CDR3 DNA sequence: TGTGCCAGCAGCTTAGGGAGGGGGAACTCTGGGGCCAACGTCCTGACTTTC.